This T cell receptor beta chain is drawn from a study of shared clonotypes between healthy human individuals (dated by TCRdb to the early 2020s). At the level of the whole study: The cohort included a few men and a couple of women between 18 and 49 years of age. For each donor, three plates each were used for CD4 naive and CD4 memory, two plates were used for CD8 naive, and one plate was used for CD8 memory. To estimate repertoire size and how much clonotypes are shared between individuals, the study performed deep sequencing of blood TCR repertoires from five healthy adults. To increase sequencing depth and limit assay-specific biases, TCR repertoire library preparation and sequencing were carried out by different laboratories using diverse techniques. Between about 0.94 and 10 billion PBMCs per donor were obtained by leukapheresis. Broad study findings and their caveats: Estimated clonotype richness was generally larger for naive than for memory subsets. Compared with non-shared clonotypes, the clonotypes found in all four sorted-subset donors had higher generation probabilities. Across a handful of donors, 5% to 6% of naive CD4, approximately 4% of naive CD8, roughly 2.3% of memory CD4, and 0.4% to 0.45% of memory CD8 clonotypes were shared. Rarefaction of sorted-subset datasets indicated incomplete sequencing despite the large sequencing depth. Pairwise subsampling led to the expectation that sequencing depth would affect the degree of clonotype sharing among donors. Because the study included only a small number of donors, the genetic and exposure-history diversity represented was limited. Sampling was restricted to blood, and TCR repertoires in tissue are likely to differ from TCR repertoires in blood.

Donors were healthy HIV-negative adults with no recently reported acute infections or vaccinations. Only Caucasian adults living in Nashville, Tennessee, USA were represented among the donors. CD4+ T cells were enriched by magnetic negative selection; naive cells were then positively selected on CD45RA, and the negative fraction formed the memory subset. Blood was collected by leukapheresis, and PBMCs were isolated by Ficoll-Histopaque density gradient centrifugation and then cryopreserved in liquid nitrogen vapor phase. Analytical flow cytometry was used to check the purity and quantity of each magnetically sorted T cell population. Genomic DNA was isolated from every sorted fraction and measured by UV absorbance on a Nanodrop 2000c. Using the deep immunoSEQ assay, TCR CDR3 regions were amplified from genomic DNA by multiplex PCR. For each cell subset, the extracted genomic DNA was distributed evenly across all wells of several immunoSEQ 96-well plates, and each plate served as one replicate. For sorted subsets, each replicate PCR was loaded with about 0.2 ug genomic DNA, equivalent to 30,000 or so T cell genomes. Purified libraries were quantified with a Qubit 3.0 fluorometer, sized on a Bioanalyzer 2100, and re-quantified with the KAPA Library Quantification kit. Every immunoSEQ 96-well plate was sequenced on a separate single-read 150-cycle Illumina NextSeq 550 flow cell. Regarding the original processing steps: Because the immunoSEQ output held only junctional sequences and lacked quality scores, the filtering could not match the filtering applied to full-length reads. Sequences were annotated with PyIR, a Python wrapper for IgBLAST v1.9, using IMGT germline references to assign V/J genes and CDR3. Reads were removed for weak V/J assignments (E-value above 1e-6), missing CDR3, stop codons, out-of-frame junctions, or ambiguous translated residues. V3J clonotypes were defined as sequences sharing an identical inferred V gene, J gene, and CDR3 amino acid sequence. Percentage overlap between repertoires was computed as shared unique clonotypes divided by the size of the smaller repertoire. Repertoire richness was assessed with RTK rarefaction, the Chao1 estimator, and Recon v2.1 estimates of unobserved clonotypes. Generation probabilities for all TCRbeta clonotypes obtained by the gDNA method from four donors were computed using OLGA. Here the immuneACCESS table is served through TCRdb, limited to in-frame sequences with V and J called. Missing clones are a known gap in these copies; in checked studies unresolved V genes cover under half, and the rest lacks a known reason. The DNA was the basis for D and trimming; V, J and clone size are from that table. This sample has a few million clones in its table, and more than 90% of those were observed once. In total, the top ten clones hold about 0.13% of the sample.

Its CDR3 holds 15 amino acids, cysteine through phenylalanine. The sequence is cut down to CDR3 DNA, 45 bases in frame from base 1. V is shortened by 1 base, J by 1 base, and the region joining them spans 8 bases. To note about this clone: This receptor's antigen is unknown. No per-base quality is available; no much larger clone lies one base away.

Recombination connected TRBV5-3 to TRBJ2-2; the D gene remains uncertain. TRBV5-3 is reported as an ORF; its role is uncertain. The sequence derives from a man aged 18 to 30 in good health. The specimen was naive CD4+ T cells sorted from blood. Reading the label with the study, this specimen's cell subset or site is: CD45RA+ positively selected. The encoded CDR3 is CARSLSDRNTGELFF. The nucleotide sequence reads TGTGCCAGAAGCTTGAGTGATAGGAACACCGGGGAGCTGTTTTTT.